The clone carrying this T cell receptor beta chain was observed many times. Antigen specificity is unknown. The data were taken from a study of CD8 T cells in ankylosing spondylitis. The study's findings and limits: Matched ankylosing spondylitis synovial fluid reportedly contained a significantly enriched population of disease-linked clones. Ankylosing spondylitis blood seemed to carry a telltale TCR beta motif made of roughly eight highly homologous variants. Earlier reports found some motif variants in synovial fluid and blood in reactive arthritis.

TCRdb redid the calling of the 5' RACE reads with MiXCR, one entry per CDR3 protein. The sample shows 330,000 or so distinct CDR3 sequences, roughly 8% of them seen only once. Trimming took 1 base from V and 5 from J, leaving 10 bases between them. CDR1 is SGHDT and CDR2 is YYEEEE in the germline V gene. CDR3 length: 13 amino acids. Material: blood, either unsorted or a sorted T cell fraction (not recorded which). The clonotype comes from a male donor with ankylosing spondylitis. The rearrangement links TRBV5-6 to TRBJ2-7; D is undetermined. This CDR3 reads CASSLMYTHEQYF. Written as DNA, the CDR3 is TGTGCCAGCAGCTTGATGTATACCCACGAGCAGTACTTC. Using reference TRBV5-6 and TRBJ2-7 for the parts outside the CDR3, the full variable domain is DAGVTQSPTHLIKTRGQQVTLRCSPKSGHDTVSWYQQALGQGPQFIFQYYEEEERQRGNFPDRFSGHQFPNYSSELNVNALLLGDSALYLCASSLMYTHEQYFGPGTRLTVT.